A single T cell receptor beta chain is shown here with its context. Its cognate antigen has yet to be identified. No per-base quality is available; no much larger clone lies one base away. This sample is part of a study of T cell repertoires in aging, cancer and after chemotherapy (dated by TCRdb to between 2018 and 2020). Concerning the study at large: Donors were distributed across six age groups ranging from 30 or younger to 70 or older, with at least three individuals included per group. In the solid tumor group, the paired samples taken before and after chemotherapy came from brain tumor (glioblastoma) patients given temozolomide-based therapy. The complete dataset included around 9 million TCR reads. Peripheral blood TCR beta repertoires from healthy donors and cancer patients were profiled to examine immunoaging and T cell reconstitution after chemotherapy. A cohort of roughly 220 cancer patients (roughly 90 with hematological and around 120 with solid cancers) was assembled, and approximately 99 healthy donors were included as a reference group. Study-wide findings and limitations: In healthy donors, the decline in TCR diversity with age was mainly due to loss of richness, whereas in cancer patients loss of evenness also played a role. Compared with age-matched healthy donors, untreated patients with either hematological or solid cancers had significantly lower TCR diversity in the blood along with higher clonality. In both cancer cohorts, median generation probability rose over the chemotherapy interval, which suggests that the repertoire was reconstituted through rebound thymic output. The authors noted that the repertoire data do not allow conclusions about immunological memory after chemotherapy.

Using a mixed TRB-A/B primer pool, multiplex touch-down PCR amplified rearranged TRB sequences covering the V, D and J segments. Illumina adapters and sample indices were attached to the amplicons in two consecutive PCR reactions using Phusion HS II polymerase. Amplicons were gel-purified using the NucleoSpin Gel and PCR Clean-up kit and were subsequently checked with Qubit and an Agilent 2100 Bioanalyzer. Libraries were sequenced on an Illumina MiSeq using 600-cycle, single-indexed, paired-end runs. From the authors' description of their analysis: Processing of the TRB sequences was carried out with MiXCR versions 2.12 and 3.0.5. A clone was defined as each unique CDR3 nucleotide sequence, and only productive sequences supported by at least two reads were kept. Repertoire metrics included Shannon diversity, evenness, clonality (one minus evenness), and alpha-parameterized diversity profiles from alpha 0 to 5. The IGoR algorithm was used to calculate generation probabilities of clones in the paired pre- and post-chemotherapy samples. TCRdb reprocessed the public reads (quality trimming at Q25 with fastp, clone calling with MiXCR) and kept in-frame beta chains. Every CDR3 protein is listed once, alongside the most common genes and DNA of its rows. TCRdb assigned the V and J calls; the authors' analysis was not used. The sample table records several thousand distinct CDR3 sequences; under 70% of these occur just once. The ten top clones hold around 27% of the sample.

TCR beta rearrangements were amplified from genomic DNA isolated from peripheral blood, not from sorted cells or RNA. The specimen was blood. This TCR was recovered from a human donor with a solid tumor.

Read as DNA, the sequence is TGCGCCAGCAGTGAGTTGGGTCAAGAGACCCAGTACTTC. The translation is CASSELGQETQYF. The chain joins TRBV10-1 to TRBJ2-5; the D segment cannot be called with confidence. From the cysteine up to the phenylalanine, the CDR3 has a length of 13 residues. The DNA shown is the 39-base CDR3, in frame from base 1. CDR1 WNHNN and CDR2 SYGVQD are derived from the germline V gene (reference sequence). Trimming costs V 1 base and J 2 bases, and their ends lie 5 bases apart.